This record covers a single T cell receptor beta chain. The germline V gene has CDR1 SGHRS and CDR2 YFSETQ. The CDR3 sequence is 16 residues long. V lost 0 bases, J lost 4 bases, and 7 bases stayed unmatched. The record originates from a study of blood T cell repertoires in COVID-19. Study-wide context: Nucleic acid was either cDNA or gDNA, and it came from T cells, B-cell-depleted T cells, or PBMCs.

Per the original data handling: Amplification of reference gene primers provided the estimated nucleated cell counts. Method: immunoSEQ multiplex PCR; TCRdb's copy keeps in-frame clones and lacks some. V and J calls and clone size come straight from that table; D and trimming were deduced from the DNA. The table records approximately 47,000 clones, more than 75% of them present only once. This sequence joins TRBV5-1 and TRBJ2-5, with 9 bases matching TRBD1. The sequenced sample consisted of peripheral blood. This receptor was taken from a woman in her fifties or sixties with acute or convalescent COVID-19. The CDR3 sequence: CASSLGIQGAGETQYF. The CDR3 DNA reads as TGCGCCAGCAGCTTGGGGATACAGGGGGCTGGAGAGACCCAGTACTTC.